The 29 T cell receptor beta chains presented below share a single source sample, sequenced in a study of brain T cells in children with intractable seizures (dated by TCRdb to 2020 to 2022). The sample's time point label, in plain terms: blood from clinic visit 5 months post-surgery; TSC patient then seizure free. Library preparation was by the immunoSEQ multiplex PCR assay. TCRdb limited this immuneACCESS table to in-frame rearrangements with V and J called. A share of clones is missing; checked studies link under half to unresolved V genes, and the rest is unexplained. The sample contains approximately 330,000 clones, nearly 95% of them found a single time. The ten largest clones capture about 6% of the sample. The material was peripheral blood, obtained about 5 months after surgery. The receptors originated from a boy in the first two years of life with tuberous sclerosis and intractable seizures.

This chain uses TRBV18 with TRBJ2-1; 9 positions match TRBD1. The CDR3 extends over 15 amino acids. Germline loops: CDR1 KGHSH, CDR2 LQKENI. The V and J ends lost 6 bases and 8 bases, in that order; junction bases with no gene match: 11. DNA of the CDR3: TGTGCCAGCTCCCCCAGGGGACAGGGTGACTATGAGCAGTTCTTC. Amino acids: CASSPRGQGDYEQFF.

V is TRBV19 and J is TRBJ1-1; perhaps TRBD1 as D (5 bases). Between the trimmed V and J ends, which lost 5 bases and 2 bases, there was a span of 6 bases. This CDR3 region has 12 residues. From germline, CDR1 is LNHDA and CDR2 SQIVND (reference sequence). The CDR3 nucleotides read TGTGCCAGTAGTGACAGCAACACTGAAGCTTTCTTT. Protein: CASSDSNTEAFF.

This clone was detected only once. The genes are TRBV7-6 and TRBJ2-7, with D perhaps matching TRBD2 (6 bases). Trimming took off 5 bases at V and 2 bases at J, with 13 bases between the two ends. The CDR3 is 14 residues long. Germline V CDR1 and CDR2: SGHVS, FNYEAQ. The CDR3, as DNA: TGTGCCAGCAGCACCCGGGACTCACCCTACGAGCAGTACTTC. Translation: CASSTRDSPYEQYF. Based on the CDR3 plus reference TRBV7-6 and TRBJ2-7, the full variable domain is GAGVSQSPRYKVTKRGQDVALRCDPISGHVSLYWYRQALGQGPEFLTYFNYEAQQDKSGLPNDRFSAERPEGSISTLTIQRTEQRDSAMYRCASSTRDSPYEQYFGPGTRLTVT.

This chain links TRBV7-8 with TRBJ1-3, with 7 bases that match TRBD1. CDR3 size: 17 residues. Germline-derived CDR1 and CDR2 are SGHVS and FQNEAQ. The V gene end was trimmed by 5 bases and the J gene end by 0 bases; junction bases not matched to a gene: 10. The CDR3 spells CASSRQGQQLSGNTIYF. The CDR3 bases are TGTGCCAGCAGCCGACAGGGACAGCAACTCTCTGGAAACACCATATATTTT.

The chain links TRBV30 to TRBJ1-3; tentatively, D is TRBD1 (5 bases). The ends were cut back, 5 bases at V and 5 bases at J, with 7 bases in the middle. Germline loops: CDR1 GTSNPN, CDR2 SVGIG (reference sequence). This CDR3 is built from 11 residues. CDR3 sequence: CAWGGRNTIYF. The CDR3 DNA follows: TGTGCCTGGGGGGGGAGAAACACCATATATTTT.

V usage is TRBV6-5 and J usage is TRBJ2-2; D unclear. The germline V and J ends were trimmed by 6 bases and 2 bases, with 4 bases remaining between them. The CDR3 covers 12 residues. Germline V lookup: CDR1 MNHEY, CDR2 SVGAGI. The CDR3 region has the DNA TGTGCCAGCAGGAGAAACACCGGGGAGCTGTTTTTT. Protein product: CASRRNTGELFF.

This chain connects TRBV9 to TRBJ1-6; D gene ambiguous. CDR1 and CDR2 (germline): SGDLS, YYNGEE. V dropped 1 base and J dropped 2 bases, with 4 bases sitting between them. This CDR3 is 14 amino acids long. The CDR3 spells CASSVFPYNSPLHF. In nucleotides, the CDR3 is TGTGCCAGCAGCGTATTTCCCTATAATTCACCCCTCCACTTT.

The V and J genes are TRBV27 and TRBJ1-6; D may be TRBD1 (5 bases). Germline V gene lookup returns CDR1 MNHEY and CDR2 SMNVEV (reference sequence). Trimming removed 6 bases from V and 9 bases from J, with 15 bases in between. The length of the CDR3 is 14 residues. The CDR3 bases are TGTGCCAGCAGGGGACCGCCGCCCGGTTCACCCCTCCACTTT. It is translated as CASRGPPPGSPLHF.

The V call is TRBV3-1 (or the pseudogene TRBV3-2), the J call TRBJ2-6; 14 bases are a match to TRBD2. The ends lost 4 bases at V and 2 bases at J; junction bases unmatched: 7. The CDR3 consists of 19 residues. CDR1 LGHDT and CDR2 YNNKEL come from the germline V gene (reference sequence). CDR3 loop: CASSPPGLAGVTGANVLTF. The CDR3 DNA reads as TGTGCCAGCAGCCCTCCGGGACTAGCGGGAGTTACTGGGGCCAACGTCCTGACTTTC.

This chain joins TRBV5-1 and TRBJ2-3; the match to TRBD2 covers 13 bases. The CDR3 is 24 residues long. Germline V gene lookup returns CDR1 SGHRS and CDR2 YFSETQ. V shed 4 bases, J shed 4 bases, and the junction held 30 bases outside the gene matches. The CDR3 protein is CASSTFQPPTGTSGNNEVADTQYF. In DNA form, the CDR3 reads TGCGCCAGCAGCACGTTCCAACCCCCCACCGGGACTAGCGGGAATAACGAAGTTGCAGATACGCAGTATTTT.

The CDR3 here is CACQKGDYGYTF. The CDR3 nucleotides read TGTGCCTGCCAAAAGGGCGACTATGGCTACACCTTC. This chain connects TRBV30 to TRBJ1-2, with unresolved D. V was shortened by 6 bases and J by 3 bases, with 11 bases between the two germline ends. This CDR3 is built from 12 residues. Germline-derived CDR1 and CDR2 are GTSNPN and SVGIG (reference sequence).

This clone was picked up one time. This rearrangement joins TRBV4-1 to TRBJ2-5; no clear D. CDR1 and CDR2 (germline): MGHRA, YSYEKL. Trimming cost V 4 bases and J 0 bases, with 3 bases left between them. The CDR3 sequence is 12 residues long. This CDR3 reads CASSRDQETQYF. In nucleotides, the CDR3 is TGCGCCAGCAGCCGAGACCAAGAGACCCAGTACTTC.

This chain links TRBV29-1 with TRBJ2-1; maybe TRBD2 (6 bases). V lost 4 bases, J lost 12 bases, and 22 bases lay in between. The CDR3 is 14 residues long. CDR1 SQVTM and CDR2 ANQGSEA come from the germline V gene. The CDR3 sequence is CSVVSSGPRGRQFF. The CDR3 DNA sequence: TGCAGCGTTGTCTCGAGCGGGCCCCGGGGACGGCAGTTCTTC.

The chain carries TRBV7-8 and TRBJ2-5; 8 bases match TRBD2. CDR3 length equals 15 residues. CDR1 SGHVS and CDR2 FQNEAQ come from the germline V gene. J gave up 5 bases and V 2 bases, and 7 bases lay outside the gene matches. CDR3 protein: CASSLQRGPGETQYF. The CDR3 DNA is TGTGCCAGCAGCTTACAGCGGGGGCCGGGGGAGACCCAGTACTTC.

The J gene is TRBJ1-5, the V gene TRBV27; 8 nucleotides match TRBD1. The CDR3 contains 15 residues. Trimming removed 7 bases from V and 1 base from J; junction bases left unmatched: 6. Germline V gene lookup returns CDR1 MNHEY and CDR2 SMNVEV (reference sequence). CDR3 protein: CASTLTGASNQPQHF. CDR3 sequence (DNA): TGTGCCAGCACCCTGACAGGGGCCAGCAATCAGCCCCAGCATTTT.

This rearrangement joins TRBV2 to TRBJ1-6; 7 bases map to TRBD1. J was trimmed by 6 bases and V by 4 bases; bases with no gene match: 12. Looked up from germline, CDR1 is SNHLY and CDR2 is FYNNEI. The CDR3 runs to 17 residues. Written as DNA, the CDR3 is TGTGCCAGCAGTGTCGAAGGGGGCGCAGGTTTTAATTCACCCCTCCACTTT. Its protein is CASSVEGGAGFNSPLHF.

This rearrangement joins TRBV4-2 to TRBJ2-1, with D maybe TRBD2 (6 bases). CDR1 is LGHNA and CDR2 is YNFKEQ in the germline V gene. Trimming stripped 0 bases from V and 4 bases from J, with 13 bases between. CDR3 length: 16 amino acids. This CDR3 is CASSQETWGGYNEQFF. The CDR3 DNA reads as TGTGCCAGCAGCCAAGAGACGTGGGGAGGTTACAATGAGCAGTTCTTC.

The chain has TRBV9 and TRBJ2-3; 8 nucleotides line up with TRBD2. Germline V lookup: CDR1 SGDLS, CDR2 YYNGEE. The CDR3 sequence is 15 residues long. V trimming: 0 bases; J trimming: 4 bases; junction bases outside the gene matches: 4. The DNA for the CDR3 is TGTGCCAGCAGCGTAGGCGGGAGGAGGCCAGATACGCAGTATTTT. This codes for CASSVGGRRPDTQYF.

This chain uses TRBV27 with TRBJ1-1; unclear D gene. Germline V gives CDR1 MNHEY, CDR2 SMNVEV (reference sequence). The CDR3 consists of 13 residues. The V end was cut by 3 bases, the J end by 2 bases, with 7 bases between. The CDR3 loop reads CASSFRENTEAFF. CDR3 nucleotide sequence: TGTGCCAGCAGTTTTAGGGAAAACACTGAAGCTTTCTTT.

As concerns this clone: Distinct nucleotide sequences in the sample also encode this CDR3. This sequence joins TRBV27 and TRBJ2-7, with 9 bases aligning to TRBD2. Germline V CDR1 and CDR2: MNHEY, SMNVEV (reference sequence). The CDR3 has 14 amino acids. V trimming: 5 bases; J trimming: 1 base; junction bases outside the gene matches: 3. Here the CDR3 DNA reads TGTGCCAGCAGTCCGGGACTAGCTTCCTACGAGCAGTACTTC. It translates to CASSPGLASYEQYF.

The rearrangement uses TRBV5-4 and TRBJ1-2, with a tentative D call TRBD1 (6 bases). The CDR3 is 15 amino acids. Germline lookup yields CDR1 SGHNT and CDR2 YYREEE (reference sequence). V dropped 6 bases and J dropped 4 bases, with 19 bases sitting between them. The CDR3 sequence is CASTPDRQYRYGYTF. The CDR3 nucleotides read TGTGCCAGCACCCCGGACAGACAGTACCGCTATGGCTACACCTTC.

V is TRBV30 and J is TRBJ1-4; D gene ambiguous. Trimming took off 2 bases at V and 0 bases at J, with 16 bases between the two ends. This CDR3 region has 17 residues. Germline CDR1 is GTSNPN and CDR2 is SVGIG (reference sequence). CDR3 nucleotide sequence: TGTGCCTGGAGTATTTCCGTTACGGGTGCAACTAATGAAAAACTGTTTTTT. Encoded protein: CAWSISVTGATNEKLFF.

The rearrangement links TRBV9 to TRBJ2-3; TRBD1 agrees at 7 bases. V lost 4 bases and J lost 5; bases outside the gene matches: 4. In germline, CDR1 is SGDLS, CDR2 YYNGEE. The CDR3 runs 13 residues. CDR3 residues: CASSFTGEDTQYF. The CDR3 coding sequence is TGTGCCAGCAGCTTTACAGGGGAAGATACGCAGTATTTT.

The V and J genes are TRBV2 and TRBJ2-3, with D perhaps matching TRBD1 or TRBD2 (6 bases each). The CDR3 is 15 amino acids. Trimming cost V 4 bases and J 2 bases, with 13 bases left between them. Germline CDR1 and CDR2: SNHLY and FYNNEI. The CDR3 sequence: CASSARGLLTDTQYF. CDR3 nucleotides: TGTGCCAGCAGTGCCCGGGGGCTCCTCACAGATACGCAGTATTTT.

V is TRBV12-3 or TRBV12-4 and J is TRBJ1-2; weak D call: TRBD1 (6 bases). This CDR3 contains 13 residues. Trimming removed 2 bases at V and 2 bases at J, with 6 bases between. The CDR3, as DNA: TGTGCCAGCAGTTTAACAGGGAACTATGGCTACACCTTC. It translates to CASSLTGNYGYTF.

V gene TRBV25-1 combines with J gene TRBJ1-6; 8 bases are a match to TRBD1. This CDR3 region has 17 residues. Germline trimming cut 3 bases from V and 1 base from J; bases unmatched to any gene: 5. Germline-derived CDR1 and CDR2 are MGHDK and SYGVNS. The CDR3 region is CASSDVQGASYNSPLHF. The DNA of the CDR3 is TGTGCCAGCAGTGATGTCCAGGGGGCTTCCTATAATTCACCCCTCCACTTT.

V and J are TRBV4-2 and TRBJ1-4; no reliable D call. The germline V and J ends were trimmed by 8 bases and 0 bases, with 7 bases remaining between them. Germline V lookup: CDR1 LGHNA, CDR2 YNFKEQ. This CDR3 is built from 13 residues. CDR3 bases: TGTGCCAGCGGAGAGTCAACTAATGAAAAACTGTTTTTT. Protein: CASGESTNEKLFF.

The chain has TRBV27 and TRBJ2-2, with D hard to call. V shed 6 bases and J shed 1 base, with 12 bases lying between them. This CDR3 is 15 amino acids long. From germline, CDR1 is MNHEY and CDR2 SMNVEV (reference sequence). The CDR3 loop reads CASSRHWENTGELFF. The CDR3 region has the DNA TGTGCCAGCAGCCGCCATTGGGAGAACACCGGGGAGCTGTTTTTT.

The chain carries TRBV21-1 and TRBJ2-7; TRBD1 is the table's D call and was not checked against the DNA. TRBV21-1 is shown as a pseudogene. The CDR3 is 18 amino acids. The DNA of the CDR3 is TGTGCCAGCAACCCGGACCGCCCCAGGGGTGAGGATCTCTACGAGCAGTACTTC. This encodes CASNPDRPRGEDLYEQYF.